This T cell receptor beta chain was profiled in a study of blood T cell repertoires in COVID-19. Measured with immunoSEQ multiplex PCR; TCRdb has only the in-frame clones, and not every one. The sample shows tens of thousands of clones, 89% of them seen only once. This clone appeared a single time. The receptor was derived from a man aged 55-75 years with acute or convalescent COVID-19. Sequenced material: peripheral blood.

This CDR3 is CATSIRNQPQHF. For the CDR3, the DNA is TGTGCCACCAGTATCCGCAATCAGCCCCAGCATTTT. The chain carries TRBV15 and TRBJ1-5, with no clear D. Germline CDR1 and CDR2: LNHNV and YYDKDF (reference sequence). The CDR3 has 12 residues. Trimming took off 6 bases at V and 2 bases at J, with 5 bases between the two ends.